The TCR delta chain under discussion was sequenced for a study of gamma-delta T cells after stem cell transplantation. This CDR3 comprises 19 residues. CDR1 is GEAIGNYY and CDR2 is EKD in the germline V gene. Trimming at V came to 0 bases and at J to 0 bases, leaving 13 bases not matched to a gene. TCRdb re-analyzed the RT-PCR reads via CATT. The sample gives 550 to 800 delta-chain clones, about 1.1% of which show up once; about 68% is in the top ten. This clone is labeled as medium-sized. A far larger clone is off by one base, so a read error is likely. The chain joins TRDV2 to TRDJ1, with TRDD3 matching over 9 bases. Sequenced input: gamma-delta T cells. This sequence originates from a human donor. It is not recorded whose cells these are; they may come from a transplant donor. CDR3 sequence (DNA): TGTGCCTGTGACACCGCTAGCCTGGGGGATCGGGAGGACACCGATAAACTCATCTTT. It yields the protein CACDTASLGDREDTDKLIF.